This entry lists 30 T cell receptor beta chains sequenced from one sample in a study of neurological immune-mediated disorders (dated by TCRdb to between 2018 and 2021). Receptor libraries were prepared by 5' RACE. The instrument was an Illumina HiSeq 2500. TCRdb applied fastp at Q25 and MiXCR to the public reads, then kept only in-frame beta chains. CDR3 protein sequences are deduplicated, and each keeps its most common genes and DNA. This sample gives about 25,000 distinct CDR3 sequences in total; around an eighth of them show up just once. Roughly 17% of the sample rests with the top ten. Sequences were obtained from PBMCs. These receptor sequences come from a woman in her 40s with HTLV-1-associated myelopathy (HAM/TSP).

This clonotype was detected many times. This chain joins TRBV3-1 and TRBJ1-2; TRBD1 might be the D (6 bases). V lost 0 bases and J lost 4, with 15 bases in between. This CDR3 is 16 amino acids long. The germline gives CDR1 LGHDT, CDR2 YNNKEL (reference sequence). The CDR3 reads CASSQDIETGFYGYTF. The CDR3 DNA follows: TGTGCCAGCAGCCAAGATATTGAGACAGGATTCTATGGCTACACCTTC.

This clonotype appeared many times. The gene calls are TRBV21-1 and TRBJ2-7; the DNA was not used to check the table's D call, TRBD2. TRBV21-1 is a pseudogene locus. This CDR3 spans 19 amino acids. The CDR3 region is CASRYKGASGSSSSHEQYF. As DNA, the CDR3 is TGTGCCAGCAGGTATAAAGGGGCTAGCGGGAGCTCGAGCTCCCACGAGCAGTACTTC.

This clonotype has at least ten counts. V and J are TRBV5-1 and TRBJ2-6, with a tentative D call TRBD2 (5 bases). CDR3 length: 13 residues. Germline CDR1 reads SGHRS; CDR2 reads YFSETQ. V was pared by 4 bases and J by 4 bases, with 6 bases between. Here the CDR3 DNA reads TGCGCCAGCAGCACGGGAGGGGCCAACGTCCTGACTTTC. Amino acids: CASSTGGANVLTF.

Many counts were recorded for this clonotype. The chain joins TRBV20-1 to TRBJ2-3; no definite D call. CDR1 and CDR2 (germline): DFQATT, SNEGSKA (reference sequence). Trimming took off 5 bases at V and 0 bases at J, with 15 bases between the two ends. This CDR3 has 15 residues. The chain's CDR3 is CSASPLTSSTDTQYF. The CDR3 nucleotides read TGCAGTGCTTCCCCCCTTACATCTAGCACAGATACGCAGTATTTT.

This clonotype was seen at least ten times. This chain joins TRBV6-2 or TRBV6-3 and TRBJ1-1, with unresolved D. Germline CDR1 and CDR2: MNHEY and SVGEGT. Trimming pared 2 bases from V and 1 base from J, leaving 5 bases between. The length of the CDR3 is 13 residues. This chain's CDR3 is CASSYLRNTEAFF. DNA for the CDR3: TGTGCCAGCAGTTACCTTCGGAACACTGAAGCTTTCTTT.

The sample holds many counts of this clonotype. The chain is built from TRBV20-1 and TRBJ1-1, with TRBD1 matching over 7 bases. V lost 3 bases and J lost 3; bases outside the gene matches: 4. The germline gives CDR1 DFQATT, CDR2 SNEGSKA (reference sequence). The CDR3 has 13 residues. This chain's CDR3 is CSARFRGDTEAFF. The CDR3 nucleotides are TGCAGTGCTAGGTTCAGGGGGGACACTGAAGCTTTCTTT.

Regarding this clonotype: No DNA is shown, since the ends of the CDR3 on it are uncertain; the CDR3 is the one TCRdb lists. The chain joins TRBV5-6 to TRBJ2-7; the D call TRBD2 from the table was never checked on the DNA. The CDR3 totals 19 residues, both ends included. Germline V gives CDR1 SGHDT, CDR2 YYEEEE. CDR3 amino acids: CASSFYICSAGGLSYEQYF.

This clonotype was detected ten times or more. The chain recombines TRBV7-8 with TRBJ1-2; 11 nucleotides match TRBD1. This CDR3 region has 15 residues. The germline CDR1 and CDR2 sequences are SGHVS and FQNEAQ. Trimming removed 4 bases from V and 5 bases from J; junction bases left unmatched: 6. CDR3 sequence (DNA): TGTGCCAGCAGCTCTCGGGACAGGGGGGGGTATGGCTACACCTTC. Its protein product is CASSSRDRGGYGYTF.

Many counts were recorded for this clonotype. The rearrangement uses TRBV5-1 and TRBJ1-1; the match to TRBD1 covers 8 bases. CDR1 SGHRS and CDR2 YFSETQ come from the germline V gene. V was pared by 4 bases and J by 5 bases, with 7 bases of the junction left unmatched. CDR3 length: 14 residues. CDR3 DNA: TGCGCCAGCAGCACGGGACAGGTGAGGACTGAAGCTTTCTTT. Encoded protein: CASSTGQVRTEAFF.

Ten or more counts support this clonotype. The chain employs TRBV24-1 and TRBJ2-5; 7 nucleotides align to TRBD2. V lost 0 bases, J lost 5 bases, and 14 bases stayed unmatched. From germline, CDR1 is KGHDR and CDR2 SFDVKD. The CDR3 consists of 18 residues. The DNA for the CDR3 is TGTGCCACCAGTGATTTGGGGGCGGGCGAGCGGGGACGGGAGACCCAGTACTTC. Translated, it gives CATSDLGAGERGRETQYF.

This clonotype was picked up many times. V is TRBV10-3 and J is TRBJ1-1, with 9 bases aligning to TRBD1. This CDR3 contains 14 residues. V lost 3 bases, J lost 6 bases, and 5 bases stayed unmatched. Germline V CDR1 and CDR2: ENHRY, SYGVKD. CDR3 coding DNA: TGTGCCATCAGTGATCGGACAGGGGAGGCTGAAGCTTTCTTT. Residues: CAISDRTGEAEAFF.

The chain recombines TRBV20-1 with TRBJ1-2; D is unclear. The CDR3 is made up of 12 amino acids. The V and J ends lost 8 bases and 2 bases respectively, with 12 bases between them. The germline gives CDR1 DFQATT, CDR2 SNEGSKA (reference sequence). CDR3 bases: TGCAGTACTCGGTCCCTGAACTATGGCTACACCTTC. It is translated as CSTRSLNYGYTF.

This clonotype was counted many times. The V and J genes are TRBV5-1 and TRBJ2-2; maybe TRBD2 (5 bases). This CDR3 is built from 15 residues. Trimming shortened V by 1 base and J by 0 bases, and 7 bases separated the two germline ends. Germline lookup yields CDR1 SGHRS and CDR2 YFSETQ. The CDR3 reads CASSLSGTNTGELFF. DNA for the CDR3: TGCGCCAGCAGCTTGTCGGGGACGAACACCGGGGAGCTGTTTTTT.

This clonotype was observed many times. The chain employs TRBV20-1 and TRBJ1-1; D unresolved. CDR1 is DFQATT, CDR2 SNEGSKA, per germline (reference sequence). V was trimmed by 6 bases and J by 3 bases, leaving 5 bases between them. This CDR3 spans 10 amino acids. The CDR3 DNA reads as TGCAGTGCGGTGGACACTGAAGCTTTCTTT. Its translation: CSAVDTEAFF.

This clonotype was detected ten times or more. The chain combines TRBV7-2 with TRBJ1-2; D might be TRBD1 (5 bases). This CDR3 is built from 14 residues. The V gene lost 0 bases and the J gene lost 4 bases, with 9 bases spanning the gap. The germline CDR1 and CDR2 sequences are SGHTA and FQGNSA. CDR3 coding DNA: TGTGCCAGCAGCTTAGCCCGGGGCACCTATGGCTACACCTTC. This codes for CASSLARGTYGYTF.

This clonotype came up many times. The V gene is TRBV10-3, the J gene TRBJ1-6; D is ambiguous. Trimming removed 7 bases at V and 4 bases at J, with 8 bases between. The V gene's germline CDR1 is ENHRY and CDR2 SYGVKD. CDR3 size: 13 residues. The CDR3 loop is CAITELYNSPLHF. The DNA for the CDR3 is TGTGCCATCACGGAGCTTTATAATTCACCCCTCCACTTT.

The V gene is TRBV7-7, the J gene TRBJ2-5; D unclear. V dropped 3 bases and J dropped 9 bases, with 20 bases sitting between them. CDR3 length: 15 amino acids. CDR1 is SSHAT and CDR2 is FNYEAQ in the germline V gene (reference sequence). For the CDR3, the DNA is TGTGCCAGCAGCTTGGACCCTACAACAAAGAGAGCCCAGTACTTC. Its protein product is CASSLDPTTKRAQYF.

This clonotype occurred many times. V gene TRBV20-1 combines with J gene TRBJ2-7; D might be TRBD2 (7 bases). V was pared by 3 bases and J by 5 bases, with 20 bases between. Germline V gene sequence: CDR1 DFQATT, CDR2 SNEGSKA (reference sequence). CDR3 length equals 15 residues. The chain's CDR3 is CSASTPGGLFDEQYF. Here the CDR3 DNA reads TGCAGTGCTAGCACCCCGGGGGGCCTTTTCGACGAGCAGTACTTC.

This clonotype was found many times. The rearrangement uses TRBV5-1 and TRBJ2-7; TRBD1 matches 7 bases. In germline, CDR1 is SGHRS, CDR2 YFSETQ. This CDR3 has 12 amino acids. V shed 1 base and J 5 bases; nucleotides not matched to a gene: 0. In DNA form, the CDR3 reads TGCGCCAGCAGCTTGACAGGGGACGAGCAGTACTTC. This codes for CASSLTGDEQYF.

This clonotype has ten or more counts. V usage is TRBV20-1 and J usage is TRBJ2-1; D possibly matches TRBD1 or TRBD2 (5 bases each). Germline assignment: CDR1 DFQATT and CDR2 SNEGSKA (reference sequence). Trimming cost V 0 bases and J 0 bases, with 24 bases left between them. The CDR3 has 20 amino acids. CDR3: CSARDPRRATATGSYNEQFF. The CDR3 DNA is TGCAGTGCTAGAGACCCCCGGCGGGCCACGGCTACAGGCTCCTACAATGAGCAGTTCTTC.

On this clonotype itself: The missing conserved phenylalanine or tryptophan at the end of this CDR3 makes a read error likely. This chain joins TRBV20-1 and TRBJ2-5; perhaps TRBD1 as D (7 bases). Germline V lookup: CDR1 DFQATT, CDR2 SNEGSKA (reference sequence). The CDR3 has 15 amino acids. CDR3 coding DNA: TGCAGCCCGCTAAGGAGGCAGGGGGGACTGGAGACCCAGTACCTC. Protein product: CSPLRRQGGLETQYL.

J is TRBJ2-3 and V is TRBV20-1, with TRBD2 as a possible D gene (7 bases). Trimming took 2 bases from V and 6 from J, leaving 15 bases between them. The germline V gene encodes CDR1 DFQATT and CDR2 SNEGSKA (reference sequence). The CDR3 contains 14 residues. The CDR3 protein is CSARIGGGADTQYF. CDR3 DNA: TGCAGTGCTAGAATTGGAGGGGGGGCGGATACGCAGTATTTT.

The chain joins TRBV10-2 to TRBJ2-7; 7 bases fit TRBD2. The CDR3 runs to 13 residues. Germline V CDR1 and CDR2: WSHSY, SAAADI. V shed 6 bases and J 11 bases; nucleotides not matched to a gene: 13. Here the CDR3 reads CASRPTSSGEKYF. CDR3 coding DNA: TGCGCCAGCAGGCCGACTAGCTCGGGTGAGAAGTACTTC.

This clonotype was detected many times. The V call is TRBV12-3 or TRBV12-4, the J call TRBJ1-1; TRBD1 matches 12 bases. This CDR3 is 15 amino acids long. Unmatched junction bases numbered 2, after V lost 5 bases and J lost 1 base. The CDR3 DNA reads TGTGCCAGCAGTCGGGACAGGGGGCGGAACACTGAAGCTTTCTTT. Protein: CASSRDRGRNTEAFF.

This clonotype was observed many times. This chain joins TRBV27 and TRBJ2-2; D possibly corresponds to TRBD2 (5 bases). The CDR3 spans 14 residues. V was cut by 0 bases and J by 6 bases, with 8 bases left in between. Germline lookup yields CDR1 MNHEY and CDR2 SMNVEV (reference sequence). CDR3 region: CASSLSRSAGELFF. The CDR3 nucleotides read TGTGCCAGCAGTTTATCTCGTAGCGCCGGGGAGCTGTTTTTT.

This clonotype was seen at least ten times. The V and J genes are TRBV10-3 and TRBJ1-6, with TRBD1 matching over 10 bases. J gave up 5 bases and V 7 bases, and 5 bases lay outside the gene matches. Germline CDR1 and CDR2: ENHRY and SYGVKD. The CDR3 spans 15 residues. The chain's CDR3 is CAINPGQGNNSPLHF. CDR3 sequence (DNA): TGTGCCATCAATCCGGGACAGGGGAATAATTCACCCCTCCACTTT.

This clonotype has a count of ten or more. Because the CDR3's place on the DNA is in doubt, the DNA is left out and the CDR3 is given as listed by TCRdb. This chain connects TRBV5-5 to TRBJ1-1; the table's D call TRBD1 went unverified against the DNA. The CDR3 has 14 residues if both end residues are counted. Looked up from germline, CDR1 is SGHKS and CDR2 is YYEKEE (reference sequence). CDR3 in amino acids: CASNFGPGGTEAFF.

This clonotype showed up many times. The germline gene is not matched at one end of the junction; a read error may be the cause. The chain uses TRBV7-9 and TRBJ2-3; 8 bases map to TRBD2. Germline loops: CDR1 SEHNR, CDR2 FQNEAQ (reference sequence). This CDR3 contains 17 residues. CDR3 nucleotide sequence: TGTGACAGCAGCCCATTGAGAGCGGGGGCGCACACAGATACGCAGTATTTT. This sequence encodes CDSSPLRAGAHTDTQYF.

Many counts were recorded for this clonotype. The CDR3 DNA reads TGTGCCAGCAGCGCGGGACGGCCGAACACTGAAGCTTTCTTT. Its translation is CASSAGRPNTEAFF. The V gene is TRBV9, the J gene TRBJ1-1; perhaps TRBD1 as D (5 bases). This CDR3 region has 14 residues. V was pared by 3 bases and J by 1 base, with 10 bases between. Germline loops: CDR1 SGDLS, CDR2 YYNGEE.

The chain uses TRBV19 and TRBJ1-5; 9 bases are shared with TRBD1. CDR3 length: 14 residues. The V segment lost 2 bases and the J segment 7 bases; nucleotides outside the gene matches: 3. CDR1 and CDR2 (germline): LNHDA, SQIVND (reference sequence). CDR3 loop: CASSILDRGQPQHF. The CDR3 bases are TGTGCCAGTAGTATATTAGACAGGGGGCAGCCCCAGCATTTT.